This is a list of T cell receptor beta chains from one sample in a study of T cells after somatic rescue of genetic block. Clones were read by immunoSEQ multiplex PCR, and TCRdb kept only the in-frame ones, dropping some. The table records roughly 12,000 clones, about 81% of them present only once. Sequencing was performed on peripheral blood mononuclear cells (PBMCs). Receptors were obtained from a boy between 10 and 17 years old. CDR3s include the opening cysteine and the closing phenylalanine or tryptophan. The D gene is left open where the match is weak. Expanded clones get a size class; other rows say once, few or many, or leave the size out.

d_gene: -
abundance: -
j_gene: TRBJ2-5
v_gene: TRBV4-3
CDR3aa: CASSQGTGPRETQYF
CDR3nt: TGCGCCAGCAGTCAAGGAACGGGGCCTCGGGAGACCCAGTACTTC

d_gene: TRBD2
abundance: -
j_gene: TRBJ2-2
v_gene: TRBV9
CDR3aa: CASSRTSGGRHGELFF
CDR3nt: TGTGCCAGCAGCCGGACTAGCGGGGGGCGCCACGGGGAGCTGTTTTTT

d_gene: TRBD1
abundance: -
j_gene: TRBJ2-5
v_gene: TRBV5-1
CDR3aa: CASSLSGTVEETQYF
CDR3nt: TGCGCCAGCAGCTTGTCTGGGACAGTAGAAGAAACCCAGTACTTC

d_gene: -
abundance: -
j_gene: TRBJ2-1
v_gene: TRBV25-1
CDR3aa: CASSDDSRSYNEQFF
CDR3nt: TGTGCCAGCAGTGACGACAGCAGATCCTACAATGAGCAGTTCTTC

d_gene: -
abundance: -
j_gene: TRBJ2-7
v_gene: TRBV7-2
CDR3aa: CASSLEGGLVRQYF
CDR3nt: TGTGCCAGCAGCTTAGAAGGCGGGCTCGTTCGGCAGTACTTC

d_gene: -
abundance: -
j_gene: TRBJ2-3
v_gene: TRBV7-9
CDR3aa: CASSPWSDTQYF
CDR3nt: TGTGCCAGCAGCCCCTGGTCAGATACGCAGTATTTT

d_gene: -
abundance: -
j_gene: TRBJ2-7
v_gene: TRBV10-3
CDR3aa: CAISAYDEQYF
CDR3nt: TGTGCCATCAGCGCCTACGACGAGCAGTACTTC

d_gene: -
abundance: -
j_gene: TRBJ2-5
v_gene: TRBV7-3
CDR3aa: CASSLQGGNEETQYF
CDR3nt: TGTGCCAGCAGCTTACAAGGCGGGAATGAAGAGACCCAGTACTTC

d_gene: -
abundance: -
j_gene: TRBJ2-4
v_gene: TRBV7-7
CDR3aa: CASSTNFSRALVLTDIQYF
CDR3nt: TGTGCCAGCAGCACTAACTTTTCCCGGGCCCTCGTGTTGACGGACATTCAGTACTTC

d_gene: TRBD1
abundance: -
j_gene: TRBJ1-2
v_gene: TRBV18
CDR3aa: CASSEQGIKTYGYTF
CDR3nt: TGTGCCAGCTCCGAACAGGGGATTAAAACCTATGGCTACACCTTC

d_gene: -
abundance: -
j_gene: TRBJ2-7
v_gene: TRBV6-1
CDR3aa: CASSEVGFWDEQYF
CDR3nt: TGTGCCAGCAGTGAGGTAGGGTTTTGGGACGAGCAGTACTTC

d_gene: TRBD2
abundance: -
j_gene: TRBJ2-3
v_gene: TRBV2
CDR3aa: CASSPTSGGSEGGTQYF
CDR3nt: TGTGCCAGCAGTCCTACTAGCGGGGGGAGTGAGGGAGGTACGCAGTATTTT

d_gene: -
abundance: once
j_gene: TRBJ1-6
v_gene: TRBV7-9
CDR3aa: CASSPSGTGSPLHF
CDR3nt: TGTGCCAGCAGCCCATCCGGGACGGGATCACCCCTCCACTTT

d_gene: TRBD2
abundance: -
j_gene: TRBJ2-7
v_gene: TRBV2
CDR3aa: CASRETLRVSGISPYEQYF
CDR3nt: TGTGCCAGCAGAGAGACACTAAGGGTTAGCGGGATATCCCCCTACGAGCAGTACTTC

d_gene: TRBD2
abundance: -
j_gene: TRBJ2-1
v_gene: TRBV10-3
CDR3aa: CAISLAGTSNEQFF
CDR3nt: TGTGCCATCTCTCTAGCGGGGACTTCCAATGAGCAGTTCTTC

d_gene: -
abundance: few
j_gene: TRBJ1-1
v_gene: TRBV29-1
CDR3aa: CSVGRGVSNTEAFF
CDR3nt: TGCAGCGTTGGGAGGGGGGTGTCGAACACTGAAGCTTTCTTT

d_gene: TRBD1
abundance: once
j_gene: TRBJ1-4
v_gene: TRBV12-5
CDR3aa: CASGLGQGQNEKLFF
CDR3nt: TGTGCTAGTGGTTTGGGACAGGGCCAGAATGAAAAACTGTTTTTT

d_gene: -
abundance: -
j_gene: TRBJ2-7
v_gene: TRBV4-3
CDR3aa: CASSQDRNKGEQYF
CDR3nt: TGCGCCAGCAGCCAAGATCGGAACAAAGGGGAGCAGTACTTC

d_gene: -
abundance: few
j_gene: TRBJ2-3
v_gene: TRBV29-1
CDR3aa: CSVEDLQGRTDTQYF
CDR3nt: TGCAGCGTTGAAGATCTTCAAGGCCGCACAGATACGCAGTATTTT

d_gene: -
abundance: -
j_gene: TRBJ2-7
v_gene: TRBV11-2
CDR3aa: CASSLTGRGEQYF
CDR3nt: TGTGCCAGCAGCTTAACTGGTCGGGGCGAGCAGTACTTC

d_gene: TRBD2
abundance: -
j_gene: TRBJ2-1
v_gene: TRBV4-2
CDR3aa: CASSRYAGTSLNNEQFF
CDR3nt: TGTGCCAGCAGCCGCTATGCCGGGACTAGCCTCAACAATGAGCAGTTCTTC

d_gene: TRBD1
abundance: -
j_gene: TRBJ1-1
v_gene: TRBV4-3
CDR3aa: CASSQDSGGRTEAFF
CDR3nt: TGCGCCAGCAGCCAAGATTCAGGGGGCCGCACTGAAGCTTTCTTT

d_gene: TRBD1
abundance: -
j_gene: TRBJ2-7
v_gene: TRBV4-3
CDR3aa: CASSQVRAGTGGYEQYF
CDR3nt: TGCGCCAGCAGCCAAGTAAGAGCGGGGACAGGGGGCTACGAGCAGTACTTC

d_gene: TRBD1
abundance: -
j_gene: TRBJ1-2
v_gene: TRBV18
CDR3aa: CASSPLGQDPFYYGYTF
CDR3nt: TGTGCCAGCTCACCTTTAGGACAGGACCCATTTTACTATGGCTACACCTTC

d_gene: -
abundance: -
j_gene: TRBJ2-2
v_gene: TRBV5-5
CDR3aa: CASSLEPGTGELFF
CDR3nt: TGTGCCAGCAGCCTGGAGCCCGGCACCGGGGAGCTGTTTTTT

d_gene: -
abundance: -
j_gene: TRBJ2-7
v_gene: TRBV7-9
CDR3aa: CASSPYGVGEKYF
CDR3nt: TGTGCCAGCAGCCCTTATGGTGTGGGGGAGAAGTACTTC

d_gene: TRBD2
abundance: -
j_gene: TRBJ2-5
v_gene: TRBV5-4
CDR3aa: CASSGKTSGAMGETQYF
CDR3nt: TGTGCCAGCAGCGGGAAGACTAGCGGGGCCATGGGAGAGACCCAGTACTTC

d_gene: -
abundance: few
j_gene: TRBJ2-2
v_gene: TRBV11-2
CDR3aa: CASSLYGIGTGELFF
CDR3nt: TGTGCCAGCAGCTTATACGGGATTGGCACCGGGGAGCTGTTTTTT

d_gene: -
abundance: -
j_gene: TRBJ2-3
v_gene: TRBV4-2
CDR3aa: CASSQRDPKNTQYF
CDR3nt: TGTGCCAGCAGCCAACGAGACCCTAAAAATACGCAGTATTTT

d_gene: -
abundance: -
j_gene: TRBJ2-7
v_gene: TRBV21-1
CDR3aa: CASSKGGDREDSYEQYF
CDR3nt: TGTGCCAGCAGCAAAGGGGGAGACAGGGAAGACTCCTACGAGCAGTACTTC

d_gene: TRBD1
abundance: -
j_gene: TRBJ1-1
v_gene: TRBV29-1
CDR3aa: CSVGTGRGTEAFF
CDR3nt: TGCAGCGTTGGGACAGGGAGGGGCACTGAAGCTTTCTTT

d_gene: TRBD1
abundance: -
j_gene: TRBJ1-6
v_gene: TRBV7-2
CDR3aa: CASRSPPGQSGNSPLHF
CDR3nt: TGTGCCAGCAGAAGTCCTCCGGGACAGTCTGGCAATTCACCCCTCCACTTT

d_gene: -
abundance: -
j_gene: TRBJ2-3
v_gene: TRBV11-3
CDR3aa: CASSQGYANEDTQYF
CDR3nt: TGTGCCAGCAGCCAAGGCTACGCGAATGAAGATACGCAGTATTTT

d_gene: TRBD2
abundance: -
j_gene: TRBJ2-1
v_gene: TRBV4-1
CDR3aa: CASSQEKLAGNNEQFF
CDR3nt: TGCGCCAGCAGCCAAGAAAAACTAGCGGGAAACAATGAGCAGTTCTTC

d_gene: -
abundance: once
j_gene: TRBJ2-7
v_gene: TRBV7-2
CDR3aa: CASSPRRAGYEQYF
CDR3nt: TGTGCCAGCAGCCCACGGCGGGCCGGGTACGAGCAGTACTTC

d_gene: -
abundance: -
j_gene: TRBJ2-3
v_gene: TRBV5-7
CDR3aa: CASSLGGSGDTQYF
CDR3nt: TGTGCCAGCAGCTTGGGAGGGAGTGGGGATACGCAGTATTTT